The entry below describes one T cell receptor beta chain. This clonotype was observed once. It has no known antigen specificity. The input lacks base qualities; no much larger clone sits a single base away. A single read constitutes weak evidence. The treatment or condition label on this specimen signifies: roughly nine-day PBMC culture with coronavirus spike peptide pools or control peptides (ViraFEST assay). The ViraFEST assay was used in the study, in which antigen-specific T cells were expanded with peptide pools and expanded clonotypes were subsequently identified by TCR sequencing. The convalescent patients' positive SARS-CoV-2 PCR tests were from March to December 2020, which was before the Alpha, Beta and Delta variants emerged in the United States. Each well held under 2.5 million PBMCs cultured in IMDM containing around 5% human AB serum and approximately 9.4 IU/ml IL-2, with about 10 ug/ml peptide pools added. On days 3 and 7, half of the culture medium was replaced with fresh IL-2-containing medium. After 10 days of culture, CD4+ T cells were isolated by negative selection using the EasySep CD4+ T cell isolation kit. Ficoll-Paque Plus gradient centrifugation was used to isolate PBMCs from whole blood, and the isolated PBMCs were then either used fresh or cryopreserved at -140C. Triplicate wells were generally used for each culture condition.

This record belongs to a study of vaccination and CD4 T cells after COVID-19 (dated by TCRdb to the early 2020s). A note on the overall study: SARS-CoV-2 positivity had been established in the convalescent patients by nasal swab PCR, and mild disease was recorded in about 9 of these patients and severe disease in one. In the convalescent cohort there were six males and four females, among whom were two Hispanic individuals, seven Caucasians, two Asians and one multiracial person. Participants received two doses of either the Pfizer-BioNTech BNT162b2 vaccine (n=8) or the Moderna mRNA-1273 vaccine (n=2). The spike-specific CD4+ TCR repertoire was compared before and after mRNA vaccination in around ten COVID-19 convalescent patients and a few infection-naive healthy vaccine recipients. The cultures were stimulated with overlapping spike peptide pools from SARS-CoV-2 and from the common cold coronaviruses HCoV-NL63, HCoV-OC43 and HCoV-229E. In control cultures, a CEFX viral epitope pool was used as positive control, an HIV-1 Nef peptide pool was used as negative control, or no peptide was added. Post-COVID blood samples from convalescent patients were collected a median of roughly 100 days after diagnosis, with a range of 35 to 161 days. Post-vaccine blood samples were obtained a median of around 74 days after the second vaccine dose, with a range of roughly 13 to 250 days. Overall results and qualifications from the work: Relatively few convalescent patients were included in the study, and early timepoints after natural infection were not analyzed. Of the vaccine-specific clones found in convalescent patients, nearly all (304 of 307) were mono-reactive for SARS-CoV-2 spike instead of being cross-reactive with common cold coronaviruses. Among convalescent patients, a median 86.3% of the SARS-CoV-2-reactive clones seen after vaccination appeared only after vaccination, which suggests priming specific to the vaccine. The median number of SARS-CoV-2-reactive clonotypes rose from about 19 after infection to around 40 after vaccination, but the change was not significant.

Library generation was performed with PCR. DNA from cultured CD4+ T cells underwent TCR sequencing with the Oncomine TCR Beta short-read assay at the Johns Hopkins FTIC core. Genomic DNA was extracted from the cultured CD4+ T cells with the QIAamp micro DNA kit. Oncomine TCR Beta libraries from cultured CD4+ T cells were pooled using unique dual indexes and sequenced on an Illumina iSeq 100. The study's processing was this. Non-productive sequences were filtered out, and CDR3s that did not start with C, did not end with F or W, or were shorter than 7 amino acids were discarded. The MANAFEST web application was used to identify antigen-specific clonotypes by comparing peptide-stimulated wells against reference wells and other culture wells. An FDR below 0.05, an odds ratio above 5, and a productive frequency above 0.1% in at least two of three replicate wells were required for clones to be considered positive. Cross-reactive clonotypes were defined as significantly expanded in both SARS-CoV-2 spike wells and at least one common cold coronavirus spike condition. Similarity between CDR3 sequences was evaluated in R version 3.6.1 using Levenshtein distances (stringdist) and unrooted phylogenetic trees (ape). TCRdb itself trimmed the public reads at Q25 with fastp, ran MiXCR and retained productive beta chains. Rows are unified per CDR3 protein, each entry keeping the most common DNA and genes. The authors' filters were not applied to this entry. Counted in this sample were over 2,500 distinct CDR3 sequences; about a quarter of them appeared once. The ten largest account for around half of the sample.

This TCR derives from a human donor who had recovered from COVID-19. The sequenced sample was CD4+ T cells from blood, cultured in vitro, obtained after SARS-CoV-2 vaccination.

The sequenced DNA: TGTGCCAGCAGCGAACCGGGACTAGCGGGGGCCAATGAGCAGTTCTTC. This is translated as CASSEPGLAGANEQFF. Recombination connected TRBV5-4 to TRBJ2-1, and TRBD2 aligns with 14 junction nucleotides. Compared with germline, V lacks 4 bases and J lacks 6 bases; bases without a gene match: 6. The CDR3 sequence holds 16 residues, the cysteine and phenylalanine included. CDR3 DNA only is kept here, 48 bases in frame from base 1. Sequences SGHNT (CDR1) and YYREEE (CDR2) are obtained from the germline V gene (reference sequence).